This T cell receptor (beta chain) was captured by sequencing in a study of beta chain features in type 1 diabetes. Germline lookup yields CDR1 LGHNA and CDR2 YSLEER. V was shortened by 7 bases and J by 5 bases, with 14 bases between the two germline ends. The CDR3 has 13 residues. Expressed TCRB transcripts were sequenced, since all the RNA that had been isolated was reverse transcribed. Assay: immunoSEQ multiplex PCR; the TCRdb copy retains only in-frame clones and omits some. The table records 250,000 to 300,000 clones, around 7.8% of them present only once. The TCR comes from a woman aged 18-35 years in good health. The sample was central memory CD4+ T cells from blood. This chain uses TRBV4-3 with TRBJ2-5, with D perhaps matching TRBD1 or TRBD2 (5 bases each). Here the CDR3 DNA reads TGCGCCAGCACCGATAGGGACCGGGAGACCCAGTACTTC. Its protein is CASTDRDRETQYF.